This TCR beta chain was sequenced during a study of CD8 T cells in Susac syndrome. Reverse transcription of about 0.45 to 1 ug RNA used random hexamers. Amplification of TCR beta CDR3 was carried out by immunoSEQ multiplex PCR, which covered 54 Vbeta and 13 Jbeta segments. TCRdb used MiXCR to reprocess the immunoSEQ multiplex PCR reads, holding one entry per CDR3 protein. The sample lists roughly 100,000 distinct CDR3 sequences, roughly 94% occurring once. The CDR3 runs 15 residues. J gave up 3 bases and V 5 bases, and 8 bases lay outside the gene matches. This clonotype was sampled from a human donor with Susac syndrome. The chain carries TRBV12-3 or TRBV12-4 and TRBJ2-7, with TRBD2 matching over 9 bases. The sample comprised CD8+ T cells from PBMCs. CDR3 region: CASSPASGVFYEQYF. The CDR3 DNA follows: TGTGCCAGCAGTCCCGCTAGCGGGGTGTTCTACGAGCAGTACTTC.